Described below is a single T cell receptor beta chain sequence and its context. TCRdb's copy holds only in-frame clones and misses some; the assay was immunoSEQ multiplex PCR. The sample holds more than 300,000 clones, 95% seen once. The sample is drawn from a study of shared T cell receptors in the human thymus. Trimming removed 4 bases from V and 1 base from J, with 23 bases in between. Per germline, CDR1 SGHKS and CDR2 YYEKEE (reference sequence). This CDR3 contains 18 residues. Sequencing was done on a sample of thymocytes. The genes are TRBV5-5 and TRBJ1-1, with D possibly being TRBD1 (6 bases). The receptor was isolated from a human donor. The CDR3 DNA reads as TGTGCCAGCAGCCCTACGGGGGGCAGGGGCCGCACGAACACTGAAGCTTTCTTT. It encodes CASSPTGGRGRTNTEAFF.